This T cell receptor (beta chain) appears in the sequencing data of a study of cytomegalovirus exposure and HLA in healthy donors. Whole-study results and caveats: Many donors shared some public TCRs, even though most TCR sequences were rare.

As to this clone: The antigen remains undetermined.

The PCR used 60 Vbeta and 13 Jbeta primers. The table came from immunoSEQ multiplex PCR; TCRdb's copy has only in-frame clones and leaves some out. The sample lists roughly 100,000 clones, about three quarters seen once, with 4.5% to 7% in the top ten. Germline V CDR1 and CDR2: SGHRS, YFSETQ. This CDR3 spans 17 amino acids. The V and J ends lost 2 bases and 5 bases, in that order; junction bases with no gene match: 13. This clonotype originated in a man in his fifties or sixties in good health and CMV-seropositive. Material for sequencing was PBMCs. This chain uses TRBV5-1 with TRBJ2-5; 9 nucleotides line up with TRBD2. CDR3 residues: CASSFPPLAGIKETQYF. The CDR3 coding sequence is TGCGCCAGCAGCTTTCCGCCCCTAGCGGGGATCAAGGAGACCCAGTACTTC.